This record concerns one TCR beta chain sequence. Clones were sequenced by immunoSEQ multiplex PCR, and TCRdb holds only the in-frame ones, with some missing. The sample comprises about 1 million clones, approximately 70% of which are singletons, and about 1.5% rests with the top ten. This sample stems from a study of shared clonotypes between healthy human individuals. Trimming pared 6 bases from V and 10 bases from J, leaving 13 bases between. CDR3 length equals 13 residues. CDR1 is MDHEN and CDR2 is SYDVKM in the germline V gene. This clonotype originated in a man aged 18 to 30 in good health. The rearrangement uses TRBV28 and TRBJ1-6; D is undetermined. The material sequenced was memory CD4+ T cells sorted from blood. Subset in this sample: CD45RA-negative fraction. In DNA, the CDR3 is TGTGCCAGCAGCCCCGCCCTCAGCTCACCCCTCCACTTT. Translating it yields CASSPALSSPLHF.